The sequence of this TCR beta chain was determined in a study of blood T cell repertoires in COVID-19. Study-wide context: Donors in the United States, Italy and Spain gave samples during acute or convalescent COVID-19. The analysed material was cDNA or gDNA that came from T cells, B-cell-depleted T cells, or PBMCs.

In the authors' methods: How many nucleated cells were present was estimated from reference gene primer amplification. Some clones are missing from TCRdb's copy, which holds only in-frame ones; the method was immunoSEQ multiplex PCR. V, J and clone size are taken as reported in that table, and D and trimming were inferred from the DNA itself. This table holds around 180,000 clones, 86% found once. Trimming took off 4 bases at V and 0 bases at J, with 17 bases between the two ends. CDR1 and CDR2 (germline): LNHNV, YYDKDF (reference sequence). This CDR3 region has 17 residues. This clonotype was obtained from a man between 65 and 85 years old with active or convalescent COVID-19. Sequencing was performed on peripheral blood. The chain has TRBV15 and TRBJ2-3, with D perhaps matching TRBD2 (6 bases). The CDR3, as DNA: TGTGCCACCAGCAATGGCCTTGGAGGGACGAGCACAGATACGCAGTATTTT. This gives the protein CATSNGLGGTSTDTQYF.